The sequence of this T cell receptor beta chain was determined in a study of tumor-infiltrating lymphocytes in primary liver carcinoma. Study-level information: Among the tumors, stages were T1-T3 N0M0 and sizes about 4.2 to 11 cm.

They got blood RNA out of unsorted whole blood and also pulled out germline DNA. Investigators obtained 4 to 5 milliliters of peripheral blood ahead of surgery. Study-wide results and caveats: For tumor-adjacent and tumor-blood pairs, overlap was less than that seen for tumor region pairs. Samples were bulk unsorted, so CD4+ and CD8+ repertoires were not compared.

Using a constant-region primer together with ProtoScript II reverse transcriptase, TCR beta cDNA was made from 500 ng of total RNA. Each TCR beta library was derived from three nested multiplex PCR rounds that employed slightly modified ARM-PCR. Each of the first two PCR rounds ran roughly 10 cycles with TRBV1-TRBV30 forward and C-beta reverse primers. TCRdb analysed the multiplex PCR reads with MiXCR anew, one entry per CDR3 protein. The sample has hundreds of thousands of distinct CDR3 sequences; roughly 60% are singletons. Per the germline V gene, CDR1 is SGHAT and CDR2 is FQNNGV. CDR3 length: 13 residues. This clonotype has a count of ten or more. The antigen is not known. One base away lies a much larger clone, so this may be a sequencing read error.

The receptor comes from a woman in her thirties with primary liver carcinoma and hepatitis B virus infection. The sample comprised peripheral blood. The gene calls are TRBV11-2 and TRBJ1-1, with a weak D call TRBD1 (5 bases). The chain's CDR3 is CVSSFWAGTEAFF. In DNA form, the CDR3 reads TGTGTCAGCAGCTTCTGGGCAGGGACTGAAGCTTTCTTT.